These 17 T cell receptor beta chains were all obtained from the same sample, sequenced in a study of T cell changes during pregnancy in multiple sclerosis. The table came from immunoSEQ multiplex PCR; TCRdb's copy has only in-frame clones and leaves some out. The sample has tens of thousands of clones; 90% to 95% are singletons. The sequencing used CD4+ T cells from peripheral blood mononuclear cells, collected after pregnancy. The receptor set was obtained from a female donor in good health, enrolled as a control in a pregnancy study.

This chain links TRBV27 with TRBJ2-5; D remains ambiguous. CDR1 and CDR2 (germline): MNHEY, SMNVEV (reference sequence). The CDR3 length is 16 residues. Deletions cut 2 bases from V and 0 bases from J, with 13 bases between. The CDR3 protein is CASSLRSFTNQETQYF. CDR3 nucleotide sequence: TGTGCCAGCAGTTTAAGGAGTTTCACCAACCAAGAGACCCAGTACTTC.

The genes are TRBV7-9 and TRBJ2-1, with 14 bases matching TRBD2. V dropped 3 bases and J dropped 8; count of bases not matched to a gene: 6. Germline V gives CDR1 SEHNR, CDR2 FQNEAQ (reference sequence). The CDR3 extends over 16 amino acids. CDR3 sequence (DNA): TGTGCCAGCAGCTTGTTGACTAGCGGGGGGGCAGATGAGCAGTTCTTC. Protein sequence: CASSLLTSGGADEQFF.

This rearrangement joins TRBV7-2 to TRBJ2-5, with TRBD2 matching 8 bases. V was clipped by 1 base and J by 7 bases; unmatched bases: 5. Germline lookup yields CDR1 SGHTA and CDR2 FQGNSA. CDR3 length: 14 amino acids. CDR3 DNA: TGTGCCAGCAGCTTAGGATCGGCGGGAGGGACCCAGTACTTC. Its protein is CASSLGSAGGTQYF.

This chain links TRBV5-6 with TRBJ2-4, with D unresolved. Germline assignment: CDR1 SGHDT and CDR2 YYEEEE. The CDR3 totals 13 residues. Trimming shortened V by 0 bases and J by 5 bases, and 6 bases separated the two germline ends. As DNA, the CDR3 is TGTGCCAGCAGCTTGGTCGGAGAAAACATTCAGTACTTC. The encoded protein is CASSLVGENIQYF.

This chain links TRBV7-8 with TRBJ2-3; 7 nucleotides agree with TRBD1. The ends lost 5 bases at V and 3 bases at J; junction bases unmatched: 5. Germline CDR1 SGHVS, CDR2 FQNEAQ. The CDR3 contains 14 residues. The CDR3 loop is CASSQTTGTDTQYF. The CDR3 bases are TGTGCCAGCAGCCAGACGACAGGGACAGATACGCAGTATTTT.

The chain combines TRBV7-8 with TRBJ2-1; 8 nucleotides match TRBD2. Germline CDR1 reads SGHVS; CDR2 reads FQNEAQ. This CDR3 spans 16 amino acids. V lost 5 bases and J lost 4; bases outside the gene matches: 10. CDR3 amino acids: CASSPRGGGTYNEQFF. Here the CDR3 DNA reads TGTGCCAGCAGCCCCCGGGGGGGCGGGACATACAATGAGCAGTTCTTC. The variable domain in full, with the rest retrieved from reference TRBV7-8 and TRBJ2-1, is GAGVSQSPRYKVAKRGQDVALRCDPISGHVSLFWYQQALGQGPEFLTYFQNEAQLDKSGLPSDRFFAERPEGSVSTLKIQRTQQEDSAVYLCASSPRGGGTYNEQFFGPGTRLTVL.

The V and J genes are TRBV4-3 and TRBJ1-2; D is perhaps TRBD1 (5 bases). The CDR3 contains 16 residues. V was shortened by 0 bases and J by 5 bases, with 16 bases between the two germline ends. Germline CDR1 LGHNA, CDR2 YSLEER. The CDR3: CASSQDFGREGYGYTF. As DNA, the CDR3 is TGCGCCAGCAGCCAAGATTTCGGCAGGGAAGGGTATGGCTACACCTTC.

The J gene is TRBJ2-1, the V gene TRBV5-1, with 11 positions matching TRBD2. Germline CDR1 SGHRS, CDR2 YFSETQ. V lost 7 bases to trimming and J lost 3 bases; unmatched junction nucleotides: 9. This CDR3 contains 16 residues. The CDR3 loop reads CASHAGGTSGYNEQFF. The CDR3, as DNA: TGCGCCAGCCACGCCGGCGGGACTAGCGGCTACAATGAGCAGTTCTTC.

The chain carries TRBV18 and TRBJ2-2; the match to TRBD2 covers 10 bases. CDR1 is KGHSH, CDR2 LQKENI, per germline. The J segment lost 6 bases and the V segment lost 8 bases, leaving 9 bases of the junction unmatched. The CDR3 runs to 15 residues. CDR3 sequence reads: CASALAGVTAGELFF. Written as DNA, the CDR3 is TGTGCCAGCGCCCTAGCGGGGGTCACCGCCGGGGAGCTGTTTTTT.

The rearrangement uses TRBV6-5 and TRBJ2-1; TRBD2 agrees at 7 bases. Per the germline V gene, CDR1 is MNHEY and CDR2 is SVGAGI. The CDR3 runs to 12 residues. V lost 8 bases to trimming and J lost 9 bases; unmatched junction nucleotides: 7. The chain's CDR3 is CASRIREGEQFF. CDR3 DNA: TGTGCCAGCCGAATCAGGGAGGGTGAGCAGTTCTTC.

The chain couples TRBV25-1 to TRBJ1-5, with 9 positions matching TRBD1. V lost 5 bases, J lost 4 bases, and 6 bases stayed unmatched. The length of the CDR3 is 15 residues. Germline V gene data show CDR1 as MGHDK and CDR2 as SYGVNS. This chain's CDR3 is CASSTRDRENQPQHF. CDR3 in DNA: TGTGCCAGCAGTACGCGGGACAGGGAAAATCAGCCCCAGCATTTT.

The chain recombines TRBV6-1 with TRBJ2-7; no clear D. Germline V gene lookup returns CDR1 MNHNS and CDR2 SASEGT. The V end was cut by 6 bases, the J end by 3 bases, with 12 bases between. This CDR3 comprises 13 residues. CDR3: CASSRVRFYEQYF. The CDR3 nucleotides are TGTGCCAGCAGCCGGGTCCGATTCTACGAGCAGTACTTC.

This chain uses TRBV5-4 with TRBJ2-7, with 7 bases lining up with TRBD2. CDR3 length: 14 residues. Unmatched junction bases numbered 7, after V lost 0 bases and J lost 7 bases. Germline V CDR1 and CDR2: SGHNT, YYREEE (reference sequence). CDR3 residues: CASSLGGRGGEQYF. The DNA for the CDR3 is TGTGCCAGCAGCTTGGGAGGGCGGGGAGGGGAGCAGTACTTC.

The rearrangement uses TRBV7-3 and TRBJ1-1; perhaps TRBD1 as D (5 bases). The CDR3 is made up of 14 amino acids. Germline V lookup: CDR1 SGHTA, CDR2 FQGTGA. V lost 5 bases and J 1 base, leaving 11 bases between the germline ends. The CDR3 DNA follows: TGTGCCAGCAGCGGGGGGTTGGGGAACACTGAAGCTTTCTTT. This encodes CASSGGLGNTEAFF.

This clone came up once. The rearrangement uses TRBV7-9 and TRBJ2-2; no clear D. The CDR3 contains 15 residues. V shed 0 bases and J shed 3 bases, with 8 bases lying between them. Looked up from germline, CDR1 is SEHNR and CDR2 is FQNEAQ (reference sequence). CDR3 region: CASSLARLYTGELFF. The DNA of the CDR3 is TGTGCCAGCAGCTTAGCGCGGCTGTACACCGGGGAGCTGTTTTTT.

This CDR3 reads CASSLVQGYSPLHF. DNA for the CDR3: TGTGCCAGCAGCTTAGTCCAGGGCTATTCACCCCTCCACTTT. The chain combines TRBV7-9 with TRBJ1-6; D perhaps matches TRBD1 (5 bases). Between the trimmed V and J ends, which lost 1 base and 8 bases, there was a span of 9 bases. CDR1 and CDR2 from the germline V gene are SEHNR and FQNEAQ (reference sequence). The CDR3 has 14 residues.

This sequence joins TRBV30 and TRBJ2-3; D possibly corresponds to TRBD1 (6 bases). V was cut by 2 bases and J by 1 base, with 10 bases left in between. This CDR3 contains 14 residues. Germline V gene lookup returns CDR1 GTSNPN and CDR2 SVGIG (reference sequence). CDR3 in DNA: TGTGCCTGGAGTAGCAGGGGTGGCACAGATACGCAGTATTTT. Amino acid sequence: CAWSSRGGTDTQYF.